Here is one T cell receptor beta chain with its context. In the original analysis: Reference gene primers were amplified, and this amplification served to estimate nucleated cell counts. Sequenced by immunoSEQ multiplex PCR; TCRdb stores in-frame clones only, minus some. Clonal size and the V and J genes are those of that table, whereas D and trimming came from the DNA. This table holds tens of thousands of clones, roughly 88% found once. The sample comes from a study of blood T cell repertoires in COVID-19. For the study at large: Acute and convalescent COVID-19 specimens originated in the United States, Italy and Spain. From T cells, B-cell-depleted T cells, or PBMCs came the material, which was cDNA or gDNA.

From germline, CDR1 is SGHTA and CDR2 FQGNSA. The CDR3 spans 17 residues. Trimming at V came to 5 bases and at J to 8 bases, leaving 15 bases not matched to a gene. Sequenced: peripheral blood. The J gene is TRBJ2-4, the V gene TRBV7-2, with 10 positions matching TRBD2. The clonotype originates from a man in his fifties or sixties with active COVID-19. As DNA, the CDR3 is TGTGCCAGCAGCAATCGGAAAGCGGGAGGGCCGAGGGACATTCAGTACTTC. Translating gives CASSNRKAGGPRDIQYF.